Listed below are T cell receptor beta chains from one sample, sequenced in a study of OX40 agonist ivuxolimab in advanced cancers. Assay: immunoSEQ multiplex PCR; the TCRdb copy retains only in-frame clones and omits some. The sample holds 50,000 to 80,000 clones, around 84% seen once. Sequencing was performed on CD4+ or CD8+ T cells sorted from blood, taken in a trial of the OX40 agonist ivuxolimab. The receptors shown here come from an adult with an advanced solid tumor such as melanoma, head and neck, liver or kidney cancer. Both conserved end residues are part of each CDR3. The D gene is left open where the match is weak. The listing skips clone size in some rows; elsewhere it reads once, few, many or a size class.

j_gene: TRBJ2-3; abundance: NA; d_gene: NA; v_gene: TRBV11-2; CDR3aa: CASSLRGARTDTQYF; CDR3nt: TGTGCCAGCAGCTTAAGGGGGGCCCGCACAGATACGCAGTATTTT
j_gene: TRBJ2-3; abundance: NA; d_gene: TRBD2; v_gene: TRBV7-9; CDR3aa: CASSSSGGTDTQYF; CDR3nt: TGTGCCAGCAGCTCGAGCGGGGGGACAGATACGCAGTATTTT
j_gene: TRBJ2-2; abundance: NA; d_gene: NA; v_gene: TRBV6-1; CDR3aa: CASRIQGQRIGELFF; CDR3nt: TGTGCCAGCAGGATACAGGGCCAACGCATCGGGGAGCTGTTTTTT
j_gene: TRBJ2-1; abundance: NA; d_gene: NA; v_gene: TRBV7-2; CDR3aa: CARAMGRLNEQFF; CDR3nt: TGTGCCAGAGCCATGGGCCGTCTCAATGAGCAGTTCTTC
j_gene: TRBJ2-1; abundance: NA; d_gene: NA; v_gene: TRBV5-1; CDR3aa: CASSFGLYDEQFF; CDR3nt: TGCGCCAGCAGCTTCGGGTTATATGATGAGCAGTTCTTC
j_gene: TRBJ2-5; abundance: NA; d_gene: NA; v_gene: TRBV7-3; CDR3aa: CASSKSETGTQYF; CDR3nt: TGTGCCAGCAGCAAGTCCGAAACTGGGACCCAGTACTTC
j_gene: TRBJ2-7; abundance: NA; d_gene: NA; v_gene: TRBV21-1; CDR3aa: CASRGTSGLYEQYF; CDR3nt: TGTGCCAGCAGGGGGACTAGCGGCCTCTACGAGCAGTACTTC
j_gene: TRBJ2-7; abundance: few; d_gene: NA; v_gene: TRBV19; CDR3aa: CASSTYRGTGSTYEQYF; CDR3nt: TGTGCCAGTAGTACCTACCGAGGCACAGGCTCAACCTACGAGCAGTACTTC
j_gene: TRBJ1-6; abundance: once; d_gene: TRBD1; v_gene: TRBV5-3; CDR3aa: CARSTRDSVRSYNSPLHF; CDR3nt: TGTGCCAGAAGCACCCGGGACAGCGTGAGGTCCTATAATTCACCCCTCCACTTT
j_gene: TRBJ2-7; abundance: NA; d_gene: TRBD2; v_gene: TRBV4-1; CDR3aa: CASSRETSLSHEQYF; CDR3nt: TGCGCCAGCAGCCGGGAGACTAGCCTCTCTCACGAGCAGTACTTC
j_gene: TRBJ1-6; abundance: NA; d_gene: TRBD1; v_gene: TRBV6-5; CDR3aa: CASSSGTGMNSPLHF; CDR3nt: TGTGCCAGCAGTTCGGGGACAGGGATGAATTCACCCCTCCACTTT
j_gene: TRBJ1-1; abundance: NA; d_gene: TRBD1; v_gene: TRBV18; CDR3aa: CASSPDRGRTEAFF; CDR3nt: TGTGCCAGCTCACCGGACAGGGGCCGGACTGAAGCTTTCTTT
j_gene: TRBJ2-7; abundance: NA; d_gene: TRBD1; v_gene: TRBV5-1; CDR3aa: CASSFSGGGEYEQYF; CDR3nt: TGCGCCAGCAGCTTCTCAGGGGGCGGCGAGTACGAGCAGTACTTC
j_gene: TRBJ1-1; abundance: few; d_gene: NA; v_gene: TRBV5-1; CDR3aa: CASSFGFVNTEAFF; CDR3nt: TGCGCCAGCAGCTTTGGGTTTGTGAACACTGAAGCTTTCTTT
j_gene: TRBJ1-2; abundance: NA; d_gene: NA; v_gene: TRBV6-6; CDR3aa: CASNPGGADYGYTF; CDR3nt: TGTGCCAGCAACCCAGGAGGGGCGGACTATGGCTACACCTTC
j_gene: TRBJ2-1; abundance: NA; d_gene: NA; v_gene: TRBV27; CDR3aa: CASRRDGLIYNEQFF; CDR3nt: TGTGCCAGCAGACGAGACGGACTGATATACAATGAGCAGTTCTTC
j_gene: TRBJ2-7; abundance: NA; d_gene: NA; v_gene: TRBV28; CDR3aa: CASSWGRYEQYF; CDR3nt: TGTGCCAGCAGTTGGGGGCGATACGAGCAGTACTTC
j_gene: TRBJ2-3; abundance: NA; d_gene: TRBD2; v_gene: TRBV7-9; CDR3aa: CASSVLARTDTQYF; CDR3nt: TGTGCCAGCAGCGTACTAGCGAGAACAGATACGCAGTATTTT
j_gene: TRBJ1-1; abundance: NA; d_gene: NA; v_gene: TRBV18; CDR3aa: CASSPDRTNTEAFF; CDR3nt: TGTGCCAGCTCACCAGACAGAACGAACACTGAAGCTTTCTTT
j_gene: TRBJ2-5; abundance: few; d_gene: NA; v_gene: TRBV10-3; CDR3aa: CAEVVGGRGETQYF; CDR3nt: TGTGCCGAGGTCGTTGGGGGGCGCGGGGAGACCCAGTACTTC
j_gene: TRBJ2-1; abundance: NA; d_gene: NA; v_gene: TRBV20-1; CDR3aa: CSANHNEQFF; CDR3nt: TGCAGTGCGAATCACAATGAGCAGTTCTTC
j_gene: TRBJ2-5; abundance: NA; d_gene: TRBD1; v_gene: TRBV4-2; CDR3aa: CASSQKQGAKETQYF; CDR3nt: TGTGCCAGCAGCCAAAAACAGGGGGCGAAAGAGACCCAGTACTTC
j_gene: TRBJ1-6; abundance: NA; d_gene: TRBD1; v_gene: TRBV2; CDR3aa: CASSDRQGSLYSPLHF; CDR3nt: TGTGCCAGCAGTGATCGACAGGGTAGTTTGTACTCACCCCTCCACTTT
j_gene: TRBJ2-2; abundance: NA; d_gene: TRBD1; v_gene: TRBV12-5; CDR3aa: CASGFFGTANGELFF; CDR3nt: TGTGCTAGTGGTTTTTTCGGGACAGCCAACGGGGAGCTGTTTTTT
j_gene: TRBJ2-5; abundance: NA; d_gene: TRBD2; v_gene: TRBV7-2; CDR3aa: CASSLGPAGGVKTQYF; CDR3nt: TGTGCCAGCAGCTTAGGGCCAGCGGGGGGCGTTAAGACCCAGTACTTC
j_gene: TRBJ2-3; abundance: NA; d_gene: TRBD2; v_gene: TRBV6-1; CDR3aa: CASSPGLATDTQYF; CDR3nt: TGTGCCAGCAGCCCGGGACTAGCAACAGATACGCAGTATTTT
j_gene: TRBJ2-4; abundance: NA; d_gene: NA; v_gene: TRBV28; CDR3aa: CASSFSGGGKNIQYF; CDR3nt: TGTGCCAGCAGTTTCTCTGGAGGGGGCAAAAACATTCAGTACTTC
j_gene: TRBJ1-1; abundance: NA; d_gene: NA; v_gene: TRBV19; CDR3aa: CASSIQSLGNTEAFF; CDR3nt: TGTGCCAGTAGTATACAATCTTTGGGGAACACTGAAGCTTTCTTT
j_gene: TRBJ2-6; abundance: NA; d_gene: NA; v_gene: TRBV5-1; CDR3aa: CASSFLTAGANVLTF; CDR3nt: TGCGCCAGCAGCTTTTTAACCGCCGGGGCCAACGTCCTGACTTTC
j_gene: TRBJ2-1; abundance: NA; d_gene: NA; v_gene: TRBV18; CDR3aa: CASSPSGAYNEQFF; CDR3nt: TGTGCCAGCTCACCCTCGGGGGCCTACAATGAGCAGTTCTTC
j_gene: TRBJ2-1; abundance: NA; d_gene: NA; v_gene: TRBV5-1; CDR3aa: CASSLGRNNEQFF; CDR3nt: TGCGCCAGCAGCTTGGGACGCAACAATGAGCAGTTCTTC
j_gene: TRBJ2-3; abundance: few; d_gene: NA; v_gene: TRBV2; CDR3aa: CASSEGGRDTQYF; CDR3nt: TGTGCCAGCAGTGAGGGGGGGCGAGATACGCAGTATTTT
j_gene: TRBJ2-1; abundance: NA; d_gene: TRBD2; v_gene: TRBV2; CDR3aa: CASSSGSNEQFF; CDR3nt: TGTGCCAGCAGTAGCGGGAGCAATGAGCAGTTCTTC
j_gene: TRBJ2-7; abundance: NA; d_gene: NA; v_gene: TRBV9; CDR3aa: CASSVGGVSYEQYF; CDR3nt: TGTGCCAGCAGCGTAGGGGGTGTCTCCTACGAGCAGTACTTC
j_gene: TRBJ2-6; abundance: NA; d_gene: NA; v_gene: TRBV28; CDR3aa: CASSSRRGANVLTF; CDR3nt: TGTGCCAGCAGCTCTAGGAGGGGGGCCAACGTCCTGACTTTC
j_gene: TRBJ2-7; abundance: NA; d_gene: TRBD1; v_gene: TRBV2; CDR3aa: CASRRDRAEQYF; CDR3nt: TGTGCCAGCAGACGGGACAGGGCAGAGCAGTACTTC
j_gene: TRBJ1-6; abundance: few; d_gene: NA; v_gene: TRBV2; CDR3aa: CASSAMEQTNSPLHF; CDR3nt: TGTGCCAGCAGTGCTATGGAACAGACTAATTCACCCCTCCACTTT
j_gene: TRBJ2-1; abundance: NA; d_gene: NA; v_gene: TRBV28; CDR3aa: CASSLLTNGVQFF; CDR3nt: TGTGCCAGCAGTCTCCTGACTAATGGGGTGCAGTTCTTC
j_gene: TRBJ2-7; abundance: NA; d_gene: NA; v_gene: TRBV7-6; CDR3aa: CASSSYSSTYEQYF; CDR3nt: TGTGCCAGCAGCTCGTACAGTTCCACCTACGAGCAGTACTTC
j_gene: TRBJ1-1; abundance: NA; d_gene: NA; v_gene: TRBV18; CDR3aa: CASSRNLGREAFF; CDR3nt: TGTGCCAGCTCACGTAATTTGGGGAGAGAAGCTTTCTTT
j_gene: TRBJ1-1; abundance: NA; d_gene: NA; v_gene: TRBV9; CDR3aa: CASSVEGSYTEAFF; CDR3nt: TGTGCCAGCAGCGTAGAAGGTAGTTACACTGAAGCTTTCTTT
j_gene: TRBJ2-3; abundance: NA; d_gene: NA; v_gene: TRBV5-1; CDR3aa: CASRFTTDTQYF; CDR3nt: TGCGCCAGCAGATTTACTACAGATACGCAGTATTTT
j_gene: TRBJ1-5; abundance: once; d_gene: NA; v_gene: TRBV5-5; CDR3aa: CASSLMQSSQPQHF; CDR3nt: TGTGCCAGCAGCTTGATGCAGTCGAGTCAGCCCCAGCATTTT
j_gene: TRBJ1-4; abundance: once; d_gene: TRBD1; v_gene: TRBV28; CDR3aa: CASSPQGAIGEKLFF; CDR3nt: TGTGCCAGCAGTCCCCAGGGGGCAATTGGTGAAAAACTGTTTTTT
j_gene: TRBJ1-1; abundance: NA; d_gene: TRBD1; v_gene: TRBV18; CDR3aa: CASSRETGRNTEAFF; CDR3nt: TGTGCCAGCTCACGGGAGACAGGGAGAAACACTGAAGCTTTCTTT
j_gene: TRBJ2-1; abundance: NA; d_gene: NA; v_gene: TRBV6-1; CDR3aa: CASSEGPREVF; CDR3nt: TGTGCCAGCAGTGAAGGGCCGCGGGAAGTCTTC
j_gene: TRBJ2-1; abundance: NA; d_gene: NA; v_gene: TRBV6-6; CDR3aa: CASSQRGTQNEQFF; CDR3nt: TGTGCCAGCAGTCAACGTGGGACCCAAAATGAGCAGTTCTTC
j_gene: TRBJ1-6; abundance: NA; d_gene: TRBD1; v_gene: TRBV4-2; CDR3aa: CASSQGGQDNSPLHF; CDR3nt: TGTGCCAGCAGCCAAGGGGGACAGGATAATTCACCCCTCCACTTT
j_gene: TRBJ2-2; abundance: NA; d_gene: TRBD2; v_gene: TRBV19; CDR3aa: CASSSPGAGGLVAGELFF; CDR3nt: TGTGCCAGTAGTAGCCCTGGGGCGGGGGGGCTAGTGGCCGGGGAGCTGTTTTTT
j_gene: TRBJ2-4; abundance: NA; d_gene: NA; v_gene: TRBV29-1; CDR3aa: CSVDDIAEDIQYF; CDR3nt: TGCAGCGTTGATGATATTGCAGAGGACATTCAGTACTTC
j_gene: TRBJ2-3; abundance: NA; d_gene: NA; v_gene: TRBV21-1; CDR3aa: CASSKNPTLRDRGRVDTQYF; CDR3nt: TGTGCCAGCAGCAAGAACCCAACGTTGAGGGACAGGGGGCGCGTGGATACGCAGTATTTT
j_gene: TRBJ2-5; abundance: few; d_gene: TRBD2; v_gene: TRBV5-1; CDR3aa: CASTTSGRVEETQYF; CDR3nt: TGCGCCAGCACGACTAGCGGGAGGGTAGAAGAGACCCAGTACTTC
j_gene: TRBJ2-2; abundance: NA; d_gene: TRBD2; v_gene: TRBV5-1; CDR3aa: CASSLAASGQNTGELFF; CDR3nt: TGCGCCAGCAGCTTGGCGGCTAGCGGGCAGAACACCGGGGAGCTGTTTTTT
j_gene: TRBJ2-1; abundance: NA; d_gene: NA; v_gene: TRBV5-1; CDR3aa: CASSLAALRGNNEQFF; CDR3nt: TGCGCCAGCAGCTTGGCCGCGCTCCGGGGTAACAATGAGCAGTTCTTC
j_gene: TRBJ1-2; abundance: NA; d_gene: NA; v_gene: TRBV28; CDR3aa: CATNYGGNYGYTF; CDR3nt: TGTGCCACTAACTACGGCGGAAACTATGGCTACACCTTC
j_gene: TRBJ1-1; abundance: NA; d_gene: NA; v_gene: TRBV2; CDR3aa: CASSGTEAFF; CDR3nt: TGTGCCAGCAGTGGCACTGAAGCTTTCTTT
j_gene: TRBJ2-7; abundance: NA; d_gene: TRBD1; v_gene: TRBV23-1; CDR3aa: CASSQSWSGQGYYEQYF; CDR3nt: TGCGCCAGCAGTCAATCGTGGTCTGGACAGGGATACTACGAGCAGTACTTC
j_gene: TRBJ2-5; abundance: NA; d_gene: NA; v_gene: TRBV4-3; CDR3aa: CASSQGESVKTQYF; CDR3nt: TGCGCCAGCAGCCAAGGCGAGAGTGTGAAGACCCAGTACTTC
j_gene: TRBJ1-6; abundance: medium-sized; d_gene: NA; v_gene: TRBV19; CDR3aa: CASSRDGPSSYNSPLHF; CDR3nt: TGTGCCAGTAGTCGGGACGGGCCGAGCTCCTATAATTCACCCCTCCACTTT